This T cell receptor (beta chain) was identified in a study of Ad26.COV2.S vaccination and SARS-CoV-2 variants. Study summary: Intramuscular Ad26.COV2.S doses were given once or twice, 56 days apart. Findings and limits, study-wide: Estimates derived from TCR breadth and depth analyses may have underestimated total T cell responses. Spike-specific TCR breadth ran higher among vaccine recipients than placebo recipients.

For this clone: Its antigen is currently unknown.

Profiled with immunoSEQ multiplex PCR; TCRdb holds only in-frame clones, not every one. The sample holds hundreds of thousands of clones; approximately 92% are singletons and the top ten take more than 9%. Treatment: over 15 received Ad26.COV2.S at low or high dose, single or two shots; about 5 received placebo; per-sample allocation not given. Day 63 after the first vaccine or placebo injection was the time point for sampling. Wuhan-strain SARS-CoV-2 spike was expressed by the Ad26 vector that made up the vaccine. The CDR3 length is 15 residues. Germline V gene lookup returns CDR1 DFQATT and CDR2 SNEGSKA (reference sequence). V was clipped by 3 bases and J by 0 bases, with 14 bases between them.

This chain connects TRBV20-1 to TRBJ2-5; the D gene is possibly TRBD2 (6 bases). The sample here was peripheral blood, taken in a trial of Ad26.COV2.S vaccine versus placebo. The sequence derives from a person aged 18-60 years who received the Ad26.COV2.S COVID-19 vaccine or a placebo. The CDR3 nucleotides are TGCAGTGCTAGTGACCTAGCGCAGTACCAAGAGACCCAGTACTTC. It is translated as CSASDLAQYQETQYF.